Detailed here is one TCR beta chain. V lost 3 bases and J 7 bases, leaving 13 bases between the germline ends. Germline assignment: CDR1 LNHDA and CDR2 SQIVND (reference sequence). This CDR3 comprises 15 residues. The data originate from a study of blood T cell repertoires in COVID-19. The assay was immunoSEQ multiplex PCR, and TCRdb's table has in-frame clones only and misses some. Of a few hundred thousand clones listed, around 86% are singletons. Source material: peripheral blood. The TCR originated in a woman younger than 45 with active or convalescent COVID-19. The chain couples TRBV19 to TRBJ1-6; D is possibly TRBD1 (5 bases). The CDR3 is CASSIVGAFNSPLHF. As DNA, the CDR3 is TGTGCCAGTAGTATCGTAGGGGCCTTCAATTCACCCCTCCACTTT.